The clone carrying this TCR beta chain showed up many times. Its matching antigen is unknown. The record originates from a study of regulatory T cells in long-lasting Graves disease. As for the study in general: Graves' patients (newly diagnosed) had been on antithyroid drugs under 3 months.

Assembly of TCR beta libraries relied on iRepertoire HTBI primers together with Arm-PCR of CDR3 regions. One entry per CDR3 protein results from TCRdb running MiXCR on the multiplex PCR reads. The sample lists around 250,000 distinct CDR3 sequences, roughly 21% occurring once. Findings and limits, study-wide: Persistent Graves' patients showed reduced TCR diversity versus newly diagnosed patients. A reduction in accuracy may have resulted from the small sample size.

Specified time point: newly diagnosed GD, antithyroid drugs for less than 3 months. Construction of the TCR library relied on RNA isolated from PBMCs. The sample was peripheral blood mononuclear cells (PBMCs), taken at new diagnosis, from a patient treated with antithyroid drugs. The sequence was obtained from a female donor with Graves disease.

This CDR3 reads CSASRTGSTEAFF. The CDR3 DNA reads TGCAGTGCTAGCCGGACAGGGTCCACTGAAGCTTTCTTT. The V and J genes are TRBV20-1 and TRBJ1-1, with TRBD1 identical over 8 bases. The ends lost 3 bases at V and 4 bases at J; junction bases unmatched: 4. The V gene's germline CDR1 is DFQATT and CDR2 SNEGSKA (reference sequence). The CDR3 is 13 residues long.